This T cell receptor (beta chain) was recorded in a study of tumor-infiltrating lymphocytes in primary liver carcinoma. Study details: Between about 4.2 and 11 cm across, the tumors were all of stage T1-T3 N0M0. Overall study findings and caveats: Merely some 7.5-25% of top clones spanned all five tumor regions. Lesser overlap characterized tumor-adjacent and tumor-blood pairs relative to tumor region pairs.

TCR beta cDNA was reverse-transcribed from roughly 0.45 ug of total RNA. The reaction used a constant-region primer and ProtoScript II reverse transcriptase. Slightly modified ARM-PCR with three nested multiplex PCR rounds yielded TCR beta libraries. With TRBV1-TRBV30 forward primers and a C-beta reverse primer, the first two PCR rounds were run for approximately 9 cycles each. Via MiXCR, TCRdb re-called the multiplex PCR reads, giving one row per CDR3 protein. The sample includes tens of thousands of distinct CDR3 sequences, around 77% seen only once; the top ten take around 22%. Investigators took RNA and DNA out together from roughly 21-30 mg of unsorted bulk tissue. Resection treated the patients' primary liver carcinoma. CDR1 SGHRS and CDR2 YFSETQ come from the germline V gene. The length of the CDR3 is 15 residues. V lost 3 bases and J lost 3, with 14 bases in between. As concerns this clonotype: Its antigen remains unidentified.

The sequenced sample was liver tumor tissue from sampling region 5. Described subset: tumor region T5, tumor centre. The rearrangement links TRBV5-1 to TRBJ2-3, with D hard to call. The TCR sequence derives from a man aged 40-55 years with primary liver carcinoma and hepatitis B virus infection. CDR3 in DNA: TGCGCCAGCAGCTCCGCCTGGAGCTGTACAGATACGCAGTATTTT. It codes for CASSSAWSCTDTQYF.